These 15 T cell receptor beta chains share one sample of origin, sequenced in a study of cytomegalovirus exposure and HLA in healthy donors. With 60 Vbeta and 13 Jbeta primers, the PCR was carried out. Sequencing used immunoSEQ multiplex PCR; TCRdb keeps in-frame clones, though not all of them. The sample has over 80,000 clones, 65% seen once. The material sequenced was PBMCs. These receptors originate from a boy under 18 in good health and CMV-seropositive.

The rearrangement uses TRBV6-1 and TRBJ1-2; 11 positions match TRBD1. CDR1 is MNHNS and CDR2 is SASEGT in the germline V gene. After removal of 1 base from V and 7 bases from J, the junction contained 11 bases not matched to a gene. The CDR3 is made up of 17 amino acids. The CDR3 region is CASSEGGTGGDLGGYTF. In nucleotides, the CDR3 is TGTGCCAGCAGTGAAGGGGGGACAGGGGGAGATTTAGGTGGCTACACCTTC.

The chain is built from TRBV7-9 and TRBJ2-3, with 10 bases fitting TRBD2. Germline CDR1 reads SEHNR; CDR2 reads FQNEAQ (reference sequence). CDR3 size: 16 residues. V shed 8 bases, J shed 4 bases, and the junction held 12 bases outside the gene matches. The CDR3, as DNA: TGTGCCAGCCTACAGATTAGTAGCGGGAGGTCAGATACGCAGTATTTT. It codes for CASLQISSGRSDTQYF.

This clone occurred once. One end of the junction is discordant with germline, which a read error may explain. The CDR3 DNA follows: TGTGCCAGTAGTATAGATTGGCAGCGTAATCAGCCCCAGAATTTT. It translates to CASSIDWQRNQPQNF. The rearrangement uses TRBV19 and TRBJ1-5; the D is unclear. There are 15 residues in the CDR3. The germline gives CDR1 LNHDA, CDR2 SQIVND (reference sequence).

This clone was observed a single time. The chain employs TRBV27 and TRBJ1-3; TRBD1 aligns across 10 bases. The germline gives CDR1 MNHEY, CDR2 SMNVEV (reference sequence). The CDR3 is made up of 15 amino acids. The V gene end was trimmed by 3 bases and the J gene end by 2 bases; junction bases not matched to a gene: 1. The CDR3 nucleotides read TGTGCCAGCAGTTTGACAGGGGGCCCTGGAAACACCATATATTTT. Its protein product is CASSLTGGPGNTIYF.

The chain has TRBV6-4 and TRBJ2-1, with TRBD2 matching over 13 bases. V trimming: 5 bases; J trimming: 4 bases; junction bases outside the gene matches: 5. Per the germline V gene, CDR1 is MRHNA and CDR2 is SNTAGT. This CDR3 is built from 16 residues. CDR3 DNA sequence: TGTGCCAGCAGTATACTAGCGGGGGGGAATTACAATGAGCAGTTCTTC. This encodes CASSILAGGNYNEQFF.

Comments on this clone: The junction departs from the called germline gene at one end, perhaps through a read error. The chain employs TRBV5-1 and TRBJ1-2; no reliable D call. CDR1 is SGHRS, CDR2 YFSETQ, per germline. CDR3 length: 16 amino acids. The CDR3, as DNA: TGCGCCAGCAGCTTGGGAGGAGTTTGGCAGAACTATGGCTACCCCTTC. Its protein product is CASSLGGVWQNYGYPF. The whole variable domain, remainder taken from reference TRBV5-1 and TRBJ1-2, is KAGVTQTPRYLIKTRGQQVTLSCSPISGHRSVSWYQQTPGQGLQFLFEYFSETQRNKGNFPGRFSGRQFSNSRSEMNVSTLELGDSALYLCASSLGGVWQNYGYPFGSGTRLTVV.

This rearrangement joins TRBV5-1 to TRBJ2-1; 7 nucleotides agree with TRBD2. V lost 2 bases, J lost 9 bases, and 8 bases stayed unmatched. From germline, CDR1 is SGHRS and CDR2 YFSETQ. CDR3 length equals 14 residues. DNA of the CDR3: TGCGCCAGCAGCTTTTACGCCGGGGAGGGTGAGCAGTTCTTC. Protein: CASSFYAGEGEQFF.

This clone was seen only a few times. V and J are TRBV11-2 and TRBJ2-5; weak D call: TRBD2 (5 bases). Looked up from germline, CDR1 is SGHAT and CDR2 is FQNNGV. Trimming stripped 5 bases from V and 2 bases from J, with 12 bases between. The CDR3 consists of 14 residues. The CDR3 DNA follows: TGTGCCAGCAGCCGGGGATCGTATCAAGAGACCCAGTACTTC. Its translation: CASSRGSYQETQYF.

This CDR3 reads CSVDSGGSTGELFF. The DNA of the CDR3 is TGCAGCGTTGATTCGGGAGGGTCTACCGGGGAGCTGTTTTTT. The rearrangement joins TRBV29-1 to TRBJ2-2; 8 positions match TRBD2. The junction had 5 bases not matched to a gene; V was cut back by 3 bases and J by 5 bases. CDR1 is SQVTM and CDR2 is ANQGSEA in the germline V gene. The CDR3 runs 14 residues.

The chain links TRBV27 to TRBJ2-7, with D unresolved. The CDR3 loop spans 15 amino acids. With 2 bases removed from V and 1 base from J, the gap between germline ends came to 12 bases. CDR1 is MNHEY and CDR2 is SMNVEV in the germline V gene (reference sequence). DNA of the CDR3: TGTGCCAGCAGTTTAAGCGCGGTGCAATCCTACGAGCAGTACTTC. It yields the protein CASSLSAVQSYEQYF.

J is TRBJ2-3 and V is TRBV18, with D possibly TRBD2 on 5 matching bases. Between the trimmed V and J ends, which lost 0 bases and 6 bases, there was a span of 16 bases. The CDR3 has 16 residues. Germline loops: CDR1 KGHSH, CDR2 LQKENI. CDR3 loop: CASSPPMDPRDDTQYF. CDR3 coding DNA: TGTGCCAGCTCACCACCGATGGACCCCCGGGATGATACGCAGTATTTT.

The J gene is TRBJ1-1, the V gene TRBV14, with D maybe TRBD1 (6 bases). Trimming cost V 1 base and J 6 bases, with 15 bases left between them. The CDR3 has 15 residues. CDR1 and CDR2 (germline): SGHDN, FVKESK. In DNA form, the CDR3 reads TGTGCCAGCAGCCAAGGATTACAGGGTCTCGCTGAAGCTTTCTTT. Protein: CASSQGLQGLAEAFF.

The chain recombines TRBV30 with TRBJ1-3; D remains ambiguous. The V gene's germline CDR1 is GTSNPN and CDR2 SVGIG (reference sequence). The CDR3 is 14 residues long. Trimming took off 0 bases at V and 0 bases at J, with 6 bases between the two ends. The CDR3 region has the DNA TGTGCCTGGAGTGTAAAGAGCTCTGGAAACACCATATATTTT. Protein product: CAWSVKSSGNTIYF.

About this clone: Other DNA sequences from this sample encode an identical CDR3 as well. The chain uses TRBV25-1 and TRBJ2-7; D remains unclear. CDR1 and CDR2 from the germline V gene are MGHDK and SYGVNS. Trimming took 4 bases from V and 2 from J, leaving 3 bases between them. CDR3 length: 11 amino acids. The CDR3 loop is CASSATYEQYF. CDR3 in DNA: TGTGCCAGCAGTGCAACCTACGAGCAGTACTTC.

This chain links TRBV6-1 with TRBJ2-3, with TRBD2 matching over 14 bases. The CDR3 is 19 amino acids. Germline trimming cut 2 bases from V and 5 bases from J; bases unmatched to any gene: 12. In germline, CDR1 is MNHNS, CDR2 SASEGT. The CDR3 nucleotides are TGTGCCAGCAGTGAAACCCCCCGGAGACTAGCGGGAGGGCTAGATACGCAGTATTTT. As protein: CASSETPRRLAGGLDTQYF.